This T cell receptor beta chain is from a study of blood T cell repertoires in COVID-19 (dated by TCRdb to 2020 to 2021). Describing the broader study: Samples covering the acute and convalescent phases of COVID-19 were provided by collaborators in the United States, Italy and Spain. The prospective study material was composed of cDNA or gDNA derived from T cells, B-cell-depleted T cells, or PBMCs. Deeply sampled blood TCRbeta repertoires from subjects exposed to, actively infected with, or recovered from COVID-19 were included in the dataset. A freely available public database, intended as a resource for researchers studying the immune response to SARS-CoV-2, is where the repertoires were released. The samples were drawn from two sources: the first 160 participants of the ongoing ImmuneRACE study, and 1,000 to 1,500 subjects contributed by 6 global collaborators. Sample metadata almost always included a de-identified subject ID, COVID-19 status, age in years and sex. Where HLA class I and class II types were available, the types were taken from metadata supplied by the sample provider, not from assay-based typing.

This clone was recorded once. The antigen it binds to is not known. No much larger clone is present one base from it, and per-base qualities are unavailable. Study-wide findings and limitations: The amount of clinical and demographic metadata varied by source and participant and was provided uncurated.

TCRbeta CDR3 regions were amplified from genomic DNA using the immunoSEQ Assay, a bias-controlled multiplex PCR. On the study's bioinformatics: Nucleated cell counts per sample were estimated from amplification of reference gene primers within the assay. To quantify the absolute abundance of each unique TCRbeta CDR3 rearrangement, sequence reads were collapsed and filtered. For each sample, productive Simpson clonality was calculated by taking the square root of Simpson's diversity index across productive rearrangements. TCRdb mirrors the immuneACCESS table, restricted to in-frame sequences. Some clones are absent from its copies; in checked studies, under half trace to an unresolved V gene, and the reason for the others is unknown. That table supplies the V and J calls and clone size; D and trimming were determined from the DNA. The sample table shows roughly 230,000 clones, and approximately 83% are seen once. About 4.5% of the sample is in the top ten clones.

The CDR3 runs 17 residues from the cysteine to the phenylalanine. Only CDR3 DNA is held: 51 bases, read in frame from base 1. The germline V gene supplies CDR1 MNHNS and CDR2 SASEGT. Trimming takes 0 bases from V and 3 bases from J, and the germline ends sit 15 bases apart. Whole blood was collected in K2EDTA tubes by collaborating institutions according to the institutions' own protocols. Collaborator samples were shipped for TCRbeta analysis as frozen whole blood, isolated PBMCs, or DNA extracted from either sample type. The chain is made from TRBV6-1 and TRBJ2-1, with TRBD1 perhaps the D gene, on 6 matching bases. This clonotype was obtained from a man aged 50-60 years with active or convalescent COVID-19. The sample consisted of peripheral blood. The CDR3 protein is CASSEAGTGMFYNEQFF. The DNA sequence is given as TGTGCCAGCAGTGAAGCCGGAACAGGGATGTTCTACAATGAGCAGTTCTTC.